This TCR beta chain was documented in a study of blood T cell repertoires in COVID-19 (dated by TCRdb to the early 2020s). About the study as a whole: The collaborator samples originated in the United States, Italy and Spain and spanned the acute and convalescent phases of COVID-19. The repertoires were made available in a free public database intended to serve as a resource for research on the immune response to SARS-CoV-2. The material from the prospective study consisted of cDNA or gDNA derived from T cells, B-cell-depleted T cells, or PBMCs. Where HLA class I and class II types were available, the types were taken from metadata supplied by the sample provider, not from assay-based typing. Subjects who had been exposed to COVID-19, were actively infected with it, or had recovered from it provided the deeply sampled blood TCRbeta repertoires that made up the dataset. Samples were obtained from the ongoing ImmuneRACE study (first 160 participants) and from about 1,300 subjects provided by 6 global collaborators. A de-identified subject ID, COVID-19 status, age in years and sex were almost always included in the sample metadata.

Note on this clone: Its recognized antigen is unknown. No base quality information exists; no much larger clone differs at one position.

Participants in the prospective study were aged about 18 to 95 years, lived in 20 to 25 United States geographic areas, and enrolled through a virtual design. Cohort assignment in the prospective study relied on participant-reported clinical history from a screening survey and a study questionnaire. For ImmuneRACE Cohort 3, a participant was defined as recovered based on two consecutive negative NP/OP PCR tests, clearance by a healthcare professional, or resolution of symptoms. Each participant in the prospective study had whole blood, serum and a nasopharyngeal or oropharyngeal swab collected by mobile phlebotomists. Participants in the prospective study had the option to provide additional blood draws and questionnaires over a 2-month period. Before DNA extraction, blood samples from the prospective study were shipped at room temperature or frozen. Study-wide findings and limitations: Clinical and demographic metadata were provided uncurated, with the amount varying by source and participant.

V was cut back by 3 bases and J by 3 bases, leaving a gap of 6 bases between them. The CDR3 runs 13 amino acids, cysteine and phenylalanine included. Just CDR3 DNA is preserved here, 39 bases in frame from base 1. TCRbeta CDR3 regions were amplified from genomic DNA by means of the immunoSEQ Assay, a bias-controlled multiplex PCR. The authors' analysis ran thus. The number of nucleated cells in each sample was estimated by amplification of reference gene primers within the assay. To quantify the absolute abundance of each unique TCRbeta CDR3 rearrangement, sequence reads were collapsed and filtered. For each sample, productive Simpson clonality was calculated as the square root of Simpson's diversity index across productive rearrangements. TCRdb took this table from immuneACCESS and kept in-frame rearrangements with V and J called. Such tables lack part of the clones; where checked against another copy, unresolved V genes explain under half of the gap, and the rest is unexplained. V and J calls and clone size are as listed in that table; D and trimming were resolved from the DNA. In all, the sample holds around 300,000 clones, and roughly nine tenths of those were seen once. The ten largest clones add up to 2.4% of the sample.

The origin of this receptor is a woman aged 18 to 35 who had recovered from COVID-19. The chain links TRBV12-3 or TRBV12-4 with TRBJ2-1, with the D gene too uncertain to name. Sequenced sample: PBMCs or T cells enriched from blood (not recorded which). CDR3 loop: CASSLELYNEQFF. The DNA is TGTGCCAGCAGTTTGGAGCTCTACAATGAGCAGTTCTTC.